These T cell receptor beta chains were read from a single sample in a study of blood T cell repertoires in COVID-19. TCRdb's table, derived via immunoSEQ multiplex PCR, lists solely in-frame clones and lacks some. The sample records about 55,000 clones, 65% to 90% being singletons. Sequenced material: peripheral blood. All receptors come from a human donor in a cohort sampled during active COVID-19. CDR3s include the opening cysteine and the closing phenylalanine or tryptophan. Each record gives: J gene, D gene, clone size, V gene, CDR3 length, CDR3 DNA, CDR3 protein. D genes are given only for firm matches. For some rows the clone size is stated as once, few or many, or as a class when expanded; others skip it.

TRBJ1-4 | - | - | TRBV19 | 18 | TGTGCCAGTAGCCAATCGAGGGAGGCCTCGGACTATAATGAAAAACTGTTTTTT | CASSQSREASDYNEKLFF
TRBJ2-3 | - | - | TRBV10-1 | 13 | TGCGCCAGCAGTGAGCGGGAGACAGATACGCAGTATTTT | CASSERETDTQYF
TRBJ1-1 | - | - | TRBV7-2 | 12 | TGTGCCAGCAGCCAAGACAGCCGTGAAGCTTTCTTT | CASSQDSREAFF
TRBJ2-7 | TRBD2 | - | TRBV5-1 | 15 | TGCGCCAGCAGCTTTCTAGCGGGAGGGTCTGGCGAGCAGTACTTC | CASSFLAGGSGEQYF
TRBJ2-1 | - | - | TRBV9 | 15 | TGTGCCAGCAGCGTTGGGGGGGCGTCCTACAATGAGCAGTTCTTC | CASSVGGASYNEQFF
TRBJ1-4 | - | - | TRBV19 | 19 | TGTGCCAGTAGCCGACTCGGTGGACAGCTACCGGGGTACCATGAAAAACTGTTTTTT | CASSRLGGQLPGYHEKLFF
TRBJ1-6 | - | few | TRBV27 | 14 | TGTGCCAGCAGTTTAAGCAGGGTTCGGTCACCCCTCCACTTT | CASSLSRVRSPLHF
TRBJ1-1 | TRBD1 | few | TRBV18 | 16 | TGTGCCAGCTCACCACTACAGGGGCTGATGAACACTGAAGCTTTCTTT | CASSPLQGLMNTEAFF
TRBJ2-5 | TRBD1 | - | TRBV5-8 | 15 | TGTGCCAGCAGGGGTAGGGGACAGGTCCAAGAGACCCAGTACTTC | CASRGRGQVQETQYF
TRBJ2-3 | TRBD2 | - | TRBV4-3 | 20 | TGCGCCAGCAGCCAATTTGGGACTAGCGGGAGGGCCGGTCGCACAGATACGCAGTATTTT | CASSQFGTSGRAGRTDTQYF
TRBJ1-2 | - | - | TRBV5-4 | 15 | TGTGCCAGCAGCTTACAAACGACACCGAACTATGGCTACACCTTC | CASSLQTTPNYGYTF
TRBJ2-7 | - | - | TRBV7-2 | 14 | TGTGCCAGCAGCTCGCAGTTCGGGGCCTACGAGCAGTACTTC | CASSSQFGAYEQYF
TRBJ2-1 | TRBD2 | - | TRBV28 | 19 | TGTGCCAGCAGTCTCCCTCGGACTAGCGGGGGTTTCTCTTACAATGAGCAGTTCTTC | CASSLPRTSGGFSYNEQFF
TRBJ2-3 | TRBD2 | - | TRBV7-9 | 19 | TGTGCCAGCAGCCCGGGACTCGTTGGCGGGAGAGAAGCACGGGATACGCAGTATTTT | CASSPGLVGGREARDTQYF
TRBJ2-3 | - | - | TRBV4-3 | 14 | TGCGCCAGCAGCCGCAGGGCCTCGGTGGATACGCAGTATTTT | CASSRRASVDTQYF
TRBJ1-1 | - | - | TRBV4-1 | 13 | TGCGCCAGCAGCCAAGGGGCAGGGGCTGAAGCTTTCTTT | CASSQGAGAEAFF
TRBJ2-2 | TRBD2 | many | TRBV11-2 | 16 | TGTGCCAGCAGCTTATTAGGGACTAGATATACCGGGGAGCTGTTTTTT | CASSLLGTRYTGELFF
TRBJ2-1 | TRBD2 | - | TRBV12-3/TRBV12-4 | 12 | TGTGCCAGTCCCGGGGGGGGCAATGAGCAGTTCTTC | CASPGGGNEQFF
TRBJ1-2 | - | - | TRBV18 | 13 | TGTGCCAGCTCACCGGTACAGAACTATGGCTACACCTTC | CASSPVQNYGYTF
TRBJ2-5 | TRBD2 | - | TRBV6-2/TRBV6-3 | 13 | TGTGCCAGCAGCGTCGCTAGCGGAGAGACCCAGTACTTC | CASSVASGETQYF
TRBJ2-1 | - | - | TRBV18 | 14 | TGTGCCAGCTCACCACTAGCGTCCTACAATGAGCAGTTCTTC | CASSPLASYNEQFF
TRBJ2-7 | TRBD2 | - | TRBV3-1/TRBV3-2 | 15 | TGTGCCAGCAGCCAGGGACCGGGACTAGACTACGAGCAGTACTTC | CASSQGPGLDYEQYF
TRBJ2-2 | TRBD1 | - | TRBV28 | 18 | TGTGCCAGCACTTTTTGGGCCCATACCTGGGACAGGACCGGGGAGCTGTTTTTT | CASTFWAHTWDRTGELFF
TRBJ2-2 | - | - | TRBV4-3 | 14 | TGCGCCAGCAGCCCCTCCAGAAACACCGGGGAGCTGTTTTTT | CASSPSRNTGELFF
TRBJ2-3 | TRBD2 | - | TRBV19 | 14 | TGTGCCAGTAGTACTAGCGGGAACACAGATACGCAGTATTTT | CASSTSGNTDTQYF
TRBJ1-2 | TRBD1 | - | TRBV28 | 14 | TGTGCCAGCAGTTCGGGACAGGGGATCTATGGCTACACCTTC | CASSSGQGIYGYTF
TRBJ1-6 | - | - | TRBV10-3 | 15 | TGTGCCATCAGTGAGTCGAAACAGGGTGACTCACCCCTCCACTTT | CAISESKQGDSPLHF
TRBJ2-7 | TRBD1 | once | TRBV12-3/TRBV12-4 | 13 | TGTGCCAGCATTCAGGACAGGGGAGGCGAGCAGTACTTC | CASIQDRGGEQYF
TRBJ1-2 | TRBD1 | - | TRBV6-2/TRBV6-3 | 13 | TGTGCCAGCAGTTCCAGGACAGGCTTCACCTACACCTTC | CASSSRTGFTYTF
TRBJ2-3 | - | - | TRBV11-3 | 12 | TGTGCCAGCAGCTCCTACACAGATACGCAGTATTTT | CASSSYTDTQYF
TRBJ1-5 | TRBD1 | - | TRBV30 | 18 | TGTGCCTGGAGTGTACAGGGACAGGGGGCCTATAGCAATCAGCCCCAGCATTTT | CAWSVQGQGAYSNQPQHF
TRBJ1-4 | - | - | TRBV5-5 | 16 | TGTGCCAGCAGCTTCGGGGGGCAGGGCCATAATGAAAAACTGTTTTTT | CASSFGGQGHNEKLFF
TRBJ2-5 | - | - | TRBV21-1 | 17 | TGTGCCAGCAGCAAGGACCTTAAAATTGGGGCAGGCGAGACCCAGTACTTC | CASSKDLKIGAGETQYF
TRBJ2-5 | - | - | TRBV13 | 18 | TGTGCCAGCAGCGGACCGCCGACAGGCTCTTCGTCCCAAGAGACCCAGTACTTC | CASSGPPTGSSSQETQYF
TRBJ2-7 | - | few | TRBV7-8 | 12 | TGTGCCAGCAGCTTCAGGGCCCACGAGCAGTACTTC | CASSFRAHEQYF
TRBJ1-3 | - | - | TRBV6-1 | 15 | TGTGCCAGCAGTGATGGGGCCGCCTCTGGAAACACCATATATTTT | CASSDGAASGNTIYF
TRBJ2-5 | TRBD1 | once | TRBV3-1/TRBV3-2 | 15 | TGTGCCAGCAGCCAACCCACAGGGGGACAAGAGACCCAGTACTTC | CASSQPTGGQETQYF
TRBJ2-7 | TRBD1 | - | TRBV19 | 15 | TGTGCCAGTACCCCTAGGACAGGGGACTCCTACGAGCAGTACTTC | CASTPRTGDSYEQYF
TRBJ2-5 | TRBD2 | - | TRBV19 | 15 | TGTGCCAGTAGTATAGCCACTAGCGGTCAAGAGACCCAGTACTTC | CASSIATSGQETQYF
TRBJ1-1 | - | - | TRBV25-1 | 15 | TGTGCCAGCAGTGACCAAACAACGTCTAACACTGAAGCTTTCTTT | CASSDQTTSNTEAFF
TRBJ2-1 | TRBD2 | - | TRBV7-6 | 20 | TGTGCCAGCAGCTCTGGTACTAGCGGGGGAACCCATACCGCCTACAATGAGCAGTTCTTC | CASSSGTSGGTHTAYNEQFF
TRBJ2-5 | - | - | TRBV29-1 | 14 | TGCAGCGTTGAAATCCCGGGATTGAAGGAGACCCAGTACTTC | CSVEIPGLKETQYF